This T cell receptor beta chain was obtained from a study of blood T cell repertoires in COVID-19. In germline, CDR1 is SGHVS, CDR2 FQNEAQ. V was pared by 2 bases and J by 7 bases, with 5 bases of the junction left unmatched. The CDR3 length is 14 residues. This clone was observed a handful of times. Profiling relied on immunoSEQ multiplex PCR, and the TCRdb table lists in-frame clones only, not all of them. The sample includes about 180,000 clones, over 65% of them seen just once. The receptor comes from a person aged 70 to 80 with COVID-19, enrolled during active disease. Source material: peripheral blood. This chain uses TRBV7-8 with TRBJ1-2; 9 bases agree with TRBD1. CDR3 region: CASSLRTGAFGYTF. Written as DNA, the CDR3 is TGTGCCAGCAGCTTAAGGACAGGGGCGTTTGGCTACACCTTC. The variable domain in full, with the rest retrieved from reference TRBV7-8 and TRBJ1-2, is GAGVSQSPRYKVAKRGQDVALRCDPISGHVSLFWYQQALGQGPEFLTYFQNEAQLDKSGLPSDRFFAERPEGSVSTLKIQRTQQEDSAVYLCASSLRTGAFGYTFGSGTRLTVV.